This passage covers 9 T cell receptor beta chains from one sample sequenced in a study of blood T cell repertoires in COVID-19 (dated by TCRdb to 2018 to 2021). The method was the immunoSEQ multiplex PCR assay. What TCRdb holds here is the immuneACCESS table cut down to in-frame rearrangements. Part of the clones is not present; checked against another copy, under half of the missing clones reflect an unresolved V gene, and the others are unexplained. This sample is represented by approximately 160,000 clones; 65% to 85% of them were singletons. The ten largest account for 3.6% of the sample. Sequencing was done on a sample of PBMCs or T cells enriched from blood (not recorded which). These receptors were collected from a woman between 45 and 65 years old in a cohort exposed to, infected with or recovered from COVID-19 (not recorded which).

This sequence joins TRBV11-2 and TRBJ1-3, with D perhaps TRBD1 (5 bases). The CDR3 spans 14 residues. V was shortened by 7 bases and J by 3 bases, with 13 bases between the two germline ends. Per germline, CDR1 SGHAT and CDR2 FQNNGV. CDR3 in DNA: TGTGCCAGCACCCGTCAGGGCAGTGGAAACACCATATATTTT. Protein product: CASTRQGSGNTIYF.

In this sample, this clone turned up a few times. This chain links TRBV9 with TRBJ2-7; 8 nucleotides match TRBD2. Germline CDR1 and CDR2: SGDLS and YYNGEE. Trimming took 1 base from V and 5 from J; bases not matched to a gene: 8. CDR3 length equals 15 residues. The DNA for the CDR3 is TGTGCCAGCAGCGTATTGGCGGGGGGTAGCGACGAGCAGTACTTC. Amino acids: CASSVLAGGSDEQYF.

This clone was found once. V and J are TRBV2 and TRBJ1-4; 11 bases agree with TRBD1. CDR3 length: 16 residues. V was pared by 4 bases and J by 3 bases, with 4 bases of the junction left unmatched. Germline V gives CDR1 SNHLY, CDR2 FYNNEI. CDR3 sequence reads: CASSARDRGANEKLFF. The DNA for the CDR3 is TGTGCCAGCAGTGCAAGGGACAGGGGGGCTAATGAAAAACTGTTTTTT.

This chain uses TRBV28 with TRBJ2-1; 8 bases line up with TRBD1. CDR1 and CDR2 from the germline V gene are MDHEN and SYDVKM. The CDR3 contains 14 residues. Germline trimming cut 6 bases from V and 6 bases from J; bases unmatched to any gene: 7. CDR3 amino acids: CASRPGGARNEQFF. The DNA for the CDR3 is TGTGCCAGCAGACCAGGGGGCGCTCGCAATGAGCAGTTCTTC. Based on the CDR3 plus reference TRBV28 and TRBJ2-1, the full variable domain is DVKVTQSSRYLVKRTGEKVFLECVQDMDHENMFWYRQDPGLGLRLIYFSYDVKMKEKGDIPEGYSVSREKKERFSLILESASTNQTSMYLCASRPGGARNEQFFGPGTRLTVL.

The genes are TRBV4-1 and TRBJ1-2; the D is unclear. Germline CDR1 MGHRA, CDR2 YSYEKL. V dropped 5 bases and J dropped 2 bases, with 12 bases sitting between them. This CDR3 is 14 amino acids long. CDR3 loop: CASSESGKNYGYTF. The CDR3, as DNA: TGCGCCAGCAGCGAGTCCGGGAAAAACTATGGCTACACCTTC.

The chain recombines TRBV19 with TRBJ2-3; no definite D call. The CDR3 is 16 amino acids. Germline lookup yields CDR1 LNHDA and CDR2 SQIVND (reference sequence). V was trimmed by 5 bases and J by 0 bases, leaving 15 bases between them. The CDR3 DNA reads TGTGCCAGTAGTGTCAGACTGGATTTTAGCACAGATACGCAGTATTTT. This translates into CASSVRLDFSTDTQYF.

The gene calls are TRBV19 and TRBJ2-3; D ambiguous. Trimming pared 4 bases from V and 11 bases from J, leaving 19 bases between. The CDR3 covers 14 residues. Germline V gene sequence: CDR1 LNHDA, CDR2 SQIVND (reference sequence). The DNA for the CDR3 is TGTGCCAGTAGTAAGTTAGAGGCTTCAGTTCGGCAGTATTTT. Amino acids: CASSKLEASVRQYF.

The V gene is TRBV7-8, the J gene TRBJ2-2; 8 bases map to TRBD2. V was clipped by 1 base and J by 3 bases; unmatched bases: 13. Germline-derived CDR1 and CDR2 are SGHVS and FQNEAQ. The CDR3 length is 19 residues. The CDR3 here is CASSLGVVGGGPYTGELFF. Here the CDR3 DNA reads TGTGCCAGCAGCTTAGGAGTAGTTGGCGGGGGGCCTTACACCGGGGAGCTGTTTTTT.

The chain uses TRBV6-4 and TRBJ2-2; D possibly corresponds to TRBD1 (7 bases). CDR3 length equals 14 residues. V lost 4 bases and J 4 bases, leaving 10 bases between the germline ends. Germline-derived CDR1 and CDR2 are MRHNA and SNTAGT. CDR3 in amino acids: CASSGQGGTGELFF. As DNA, the CDR3 is TGTGCCAGCAGTGGACAGGGAGGCACCGGGGAGCTGTTTTTT.